This entry concerns a single T cell receptor beta chain. The antigen this receptor binds is unknown. Base-call qualities are not available, and no considerably larger clone is one nucleotide away. TCRbeta CDR3 regions were amplified from genomic DNA by means of the immunoSEQ Assay, a bias-controlled multiplex PCR. The original methods were these. Nucleated cell counts per sample were estimated from amplification of reference gene primers within the assay. To quantify the absolute abundance of each unique TCRbeta CDR3 rearrangement, sequence reads were collapsed and filtered. For each sample, productive Simpson clonality was calculated by taking the square root of Simpson's diversity index across productive rearrangements. What TCRdb holds here is the immuneACCESS table cut down to in-frame rearrangements. Part of the clones is not present; checked against another copy, under half of the missing clones reflect an unresolved V gene, and the others are unexplained. V and J calls and clone size are given by that table; D and trimming were obtained from the DNA. This sample lists about 59,000 clones; approximately 81% were detected once. Around 30% of the sample is held by the ten biggest clonotypes.

This specimen comes from a study of blood T cell repertoires in COVID-19 (TCRdb year 2020). Turning to the overall study: Samples covering the acute and convalescent phases of COVID-19 were provided by collaborators in the United States, Italy and Spain. The material from the prospective study consisted of cDNA or gDNA derived from T cells, B-cell-depleted T cells, or PBMCs. The dataset comprised deeply sampled blood TCRbeta repertoires from subjects exposed to, actively infected with, or recovered from COVID-19. A freely available public database, intended as a resource for researchers studying the immune response to SARS-CoV-2, is where the repertoires were released. The samples were drawn from two sources: the first 160 participants of the ongoing ImmuneRACE study, and over 950 subjects contributed by 6 global collaborators. Sample metadata almost always included a de-identified subject ID, COVID-19 status, age in years and sex. Where available, HLA class I and class II types were taken from metadata supplied by the sample provider and were not determined by assay-based typing. The research as a whole found: The amount of clinical and demographic metadata varied by source and participant and was provided uncurated.

From cysteine to phenylalanine, the CDR3 is 15 amino acids long. The DNA shown is the 45-base CDR3, in frame from base 1. Each collaborating institution followed its own protocols to collect whole blood in K2EDTA tubes. Collaborator samples were shipped for TCRbeta analysis as frozen whole blood, isolated PBMCs, or DNA extracted from either sample type. This clonotype was obtained from a woman older than 75 with active or convalescent COVID-19. The sample was peripheral blood. The receptor chain draws on TRBV23-1 and TRBJ1-2; 10 middle bases align to TRBD1. TRBV23-1 is given ORF status, its function remaining uncertain. For the CDR3, the sequence is CVKLVGQGGADGYTF. The sequenced DNA: TGCGTAAAACTCGTCGGACAGGGGGGTGCGGATGGCTACACCTTC.